One and the same sample provided the 7 T cell receptor beta chains below, sequenced in a study of T-cell memory formation after mild COVID-19. TCRdb reanalysed the 5' RACE reads using MiXCR and keeps one entry per CDR3 protein. Among about 340,000 distinct CDR3 sequences listed, around 21% were seen once. Sequencing used PBMCs or a T cell subset sorted from them (not recorded which). The origin of the receptors is an adult woman who had mild COVID-19 (a few samples of this study predate the infection). Cell type and time point are not known.

A few counts support this clonotype. The V call is TRBV29-1, the J call TRBJ1-1; D is unclear. The CDR3 length is 11 residues. Trimming removed 4 bases from V and 6 bases from J, with 9 bases in between. CDR1 and CDR2 (germline): SQVTM, ANQGSEA. As DNA, the CDR3 is TGCAGCGTTGCCAGTGTCGCTGAAGCTTTCTTT. Translating it yields CSVASVAEAFF.

This clonotype was counted between two and nine times. The chain employs TRBV5-1 and TRBJ2-5; D not certain. The CDR3 loop spans 13 amino acids. Trimming removed 4 bases at V and 0 bases at J, with 7 bases between. The V gene's germline CDR1 is SGHRS and CDR2 YFSETQ. CDR3 residues: CASSPMNQETQYF. CDR3 coding DNA: TGCGCCAGCAGCCCGATGAACCAAGAGACCCAGTACTTC.

The V call is TRBV3-1, the J call TRBJ1-4; TRBD1 matches at 7 bases. The CDR3 runs 16 residues. Germline V gene sequence: CDR1 LGHDT, CDR2 YNNKEL (reference sequence). The V and J ends lost 2 bases and 10 bases, in that order; junction bases with no gene match: 13. The CDR3 loop is CASSQTGAYAGGKLFF. The CDR3 nucleotides are TGTGCCAGCAGCCAAACAGGGGCCTACGCCGGGGGAAAACTGTTTTTT.

The table lists this clonotype with a few counts. The CDR3 DNA reads as TGTGCCAGCAGCCGATACAACAGGCGGCTGAACACTGAAGCTTTCTTT. The encoded protein is CASSRYNRRLNTEAFF. The chain uses TRBV5-6 and TRBJ1-1, with D perhaps TRBD1 (5 bases). CDR3 length equals 16 residues. CDR1 and CDR2 from the germline V gene are SGHDT and YYEEEE. The germline V and J ends were trimmed by 4 bases and 0 bases, with 16 bases remaining between them.

Points on this clonotype: This may come from a read error, since a much larger clone is one base off. The chain couples TRBV7-9 to TRBJ2-4, with D possibly TRBD2 on 5 matching bases. Germline-derived CDR1 and CDR2 are SEHNR and FQNEAQ (reference sequence). The CDR3 totals 15 residues. The CDR3 reads CASSLSSLAKSIQYF. The CDR3 nucleotides are TGTGCCAGCAGCTTATCGTCTCTAGCCAAAAGCATTCAGTACTTC.

The rearrangement links TRBV4-1 to TRBJ2-1, with D unclear. This CDR3 has 16 amino acids. The germline V and J ends were trimmed by 3 bases and 0 bases, with 12 bases remaining between them. Germline V gene sequence: CDR1 MGHRA, CDR2 YSYEKL. CDR3 DNA sequence: TGCGCCAGCAGCCACCCCAAGGTCAGCTCCTACAATGAGCAGTTCTTC. Translated: CASSHPKVSSYNEQFF.

The chain employs TRBV7-2 and TRBJ2-1, with D unresolved. The CDR3 covers 15 residues. CDR1 and CDR2 (germline): SGHTA, FQGNSA. V was shortened by 3 bases and J by 5 bases, with 14 bases between the two germline ends. CDR3 DNA: TGTGCCAGCAGCTTTTTCGAGACGGCCCACAATGAGCAGTTCTTC. Amino acid sequence: CASSFFETAHNEQFF.